The 13 T cell receptor beta chains presented below share a single source sample, sequenced in a study of T cell responses to AZD1222 COVID-19 vaccine. Generated by immunoSEQ multiplex PCR, the TCRdb table keeps only in-frame clones and is missing some. The sample includes 95,000 to 100,000 clones, around nine tenths seen only once; the top ten take roughly 1.4%. Source: peripheral blood, taken on day 0 of AZD1222 vaccination. These receptor sequences come from an adult in good health.

This chain links TRBV7-6 with TRBJ1-1; D is undetermined. V lost 1 base and J lost 6, with 9 bases in between. The germline V gene has CDR1 SGHVS and CDR2 FNYEAQ. The CDR3 spans 13 residues. CDR3 protein: CASSLGLSAEAFF. The CDR3 DNA reads as TGTGCCAGCAGCTTAGGGCTGTCGGCTGAAGCTTTCTTT.

This clone has just one count. V and J are TRBV9 and TRBJ2-1; weak D call: TRBD1 (8 bases). The V end was cut by 4 bases, the J end by 4 bases, with 27 bases between. Germline CDR1 and CDR2: SGDLS and YYNGEE. The CDR3 loop spans 19 amino acids. CDR3 coding DNA: TGTGCCAGCAGCTCGACCCACAGGGGGGGCTCCCTCAATTACAATGAGCAGTTCTTC. Translating it yields CASSSTHRGGSLNYNEQFF.

This chain joins TRBV6-5 and TRBJ2-1; TRBD1 is a possible D gene (5 bases). The CDR3 extends over 14 amino acids. The V gene lost 11 bases and the J gene lost 12 bases, with 26 bases spanning the gap. CDR1 MNHEY and CDR2 SVGAGI come from the germline V gene. The CDR3 spells CAGQVTGSKGRQFF. The CDR3 DNA reads TGTGCCGGGCAGGTTACAGGCTCTAAGGGGCGGCAGTTCTTC.

This chain joins TRBV3-1 (or the pseudogene TRBV3-2) and TRBJ2-5; the D gene is possibly TRBD2 (6 bases). The CDR3 runs 15 residues. V lost 2 bases and J 4 bases, leaving 14 bases between the germline ends. Germline CDR1 reads LGHDT; CDR2 reads YNNKEL (reference sequence). The DNA of the CDR3 is TGTGCCAGCAGCCAACTTAGCGGTGCTCGAGAGACCCAGTACTTC. Translating gives CASSQLSGARETQYF.

The chain links TRBV5-1 to TRBJ1-2, with D unresolved. Germline-derived CDR1 and CDR2 are SGHRS and YFSETQ. V dropped 2 bases and J dropped 8 bases, with 13 bases sitting between them. The CDR3 totals 13 residues. The CDR3 sequence is CASSFGSQEGYTF. The CDR3 bases are TGCGCCAGCAGCTTCGGCAGTCAGGAGGGCTACACCTTC.

The chain joins TRBV2 to TRBJ1-5; the D is unclear. This CDR3 region has 12 residues. V was clipped by 4 bases and J by 3 bases, with 4 bases between them. CDR1 and CDR2 (germline): SNHLY, FYNNEI. The CDR3 loop is CASSAPNQPQHF. The CDR3 DNA reads as TGTGCCAGCAGTGCGCCCAATCAGCCCCAGCATTTT.

The rearrangement links TRBV11-2 to TRBJ1-1; D is ambiguous. The V gene lost 4 bases and the J gene lost 2 bases, with 8 bases spanning the gap. The germline CDR1 and CDR2 sequences are SGHAT and FQNNGV. The CDR3 length is 13 residues. CDR3 protein: CASSSDINTEAFF. CDR3 coding DNA: TGTGCCAGCAGCTCTGACATAAACACTGAAGCTTTCTTT.

This clone was detected only a few times. The gene calls are TRBV27 and TRBJ1-5; D gene uncertain. Trimming took 6 bases from V and 4 from J, leaving 13 bases between them. The CDR3 loop spans 14 amino acids. From germline, CDR1 is MNHEY and CDR2 SMNVEV (reference sequence). The CDR3 DNA reads as TGTGCCAGCAGCCAAAACCTCGGGAATCAGCCCCAGCATTTT. The encoded protein is CASSQNLGNQPQHF.

The chain links TRBV12-3 or TRBV12-4 to TRBJ2-5; D call uncertain. Trimming cost V 7 bases and J 0 bases, with 9 bases left between them. The CDR3 is 13 amino acids. CDR3 sequence: CASTDSYQETQYF. In DNA form, the CDR3 reads TGTGCCAGCACCGACTCGTACCAAGAGACCCAGTACTTC.

This rearrangement joins TRBV5-6 to TRBJ2-3; D might be TRBD2 (6 bases). The CDR3 length is 15 residues. Germline CDR1 reads SGHDT; CDR2 reads YYEEEE. V was clipped by 2 bases and J by 4 bases, with 14 bases between them. The CDR3 DNA reads as TGTGCCAGCAGCTTTGTGACTTCGGGGGCAGATACGCAGTATTTT. This codes for CASSFVTSGADTQYF.

The V call is TRBV7-6, the J call TRBJ1-1, with no clear D. The CDR3 length is 12 residues. V lost 6 bases and J lost 1, with 6 bases in between. Germline V gene lookup returns CDR1 SGHVS and CDR2 FNYEAQ. This CDR3 reads CASSWGNTEAFF. The DNA of the CDR3 is TGTGCCAGCAGTTGGGGGAACACTGAAGCTTTCTTT.

This clone was found a few times. The rearrangement uses TRBV9 and TRBJ1-2; maybe TRBD1 (6 bases). V was cut by 3 bases and J by 8 bases, with 17 bases left in between. This CDR3 has 14 residues. Germline CDR1 reads SGDLS; CDR2 reads YYNGEE. The DNA of the CDR3 is TGTGCCAGCAGCGCCGCTCCCCAGGGGTCAGGCTACACCTTC. It encodes CASSAAPQGSGYTF.

This rearrangement joins TRBV6-6 to TRBJ1-1, with D perhaps TRBD1 (5 bases). The CDR3 contains 13 residues. The germline V and J ends were trimmed by 2 bases and 5 bases, with 9 bases remaining between them. Germline loops: CDR1 MNHNY, CDR2 SVGAGI (reference sequence). The CDR3 loop reads CASSYEGRTEAFF. The CDR3 nucleotides read TGTGCCAGCAGTTACGAGGGGAGAACTGAAGCTTTCTTT.